This T cell receptor beta chain was profiled in a study of T cells after yellow fever vaccination. Germline V gives CDR1 MNHNS, CDR2 SASEGT. With V trimmed by 5 bases and J by 0 bases, 9 bases remained unmatched. This CDR3 is built from 19 residues. A note on this clonotype: Its cognate antigen is unknown.

Study outcomes and limitations: Although most clonotypes did not, a small share appeared in both CD4 and CD8 compartments.

TCRdb fed the 5' RACE reads into MiXCR, producing one record per CDR3 protein. The sample shows hundreds of thousands of distinct CDR3 sequences, less than 9.5% of them seen only once. The origin of this receptor is a man between 18 and 29 years old who received the YFV17D yellow fever vaccine. The genes are TRBV6-1 and TRBJ1-6, with 11 positions matching TRBD1. This sample comprised PBMCs, obtained about 49 days after the first yellow fever vaccination. CDR3 amino acids: CASSRGQGASSSYNSPLHF. The CDR3 DNA reads TGTGCCAGCAGTCGTGGACAGGGGGCGTCGAGCTCCTATAATTCACCCCTCCACTTT.